This T cell receptor (beta chain) came from a study of neurological immune-mediated disorders. Notes on the study in general: No CDR3 amino acid sequences recurred among expanded clones across subjects, suggesting private repertoires in all groups. While HTLV-1-associated myelopathy showed the greatest TCR clonal expansion, multiple sclerosis showed the least, falling below healthy controls.

This clonotype was observed at least ten times. Its antigen is unknown. The sample's time point: longitudinal time-point 3. Preparation of the unsorted libraries drew on 2 million PBMCs stored at -80 C. Germline CDR1 reads MNHNY; CDR2 reads SVGAGI (reference sequence). J gave up 6 bases and V 4 bases, and 1 base lay outside the gene matches. The CDR3 is 14 amino acids. With 10-nucleotide random UMIs included, cDNA was synthesized by 5'RACE. TCRdb re-called the 5' RACE reads with MiXCR, one entry per CDR3 protein. The table has 45,000 to 65,000 distinct CDR3 sequences, 6.5% to 8.5% seen once. The chain couples TRBV6-6 to TRBJ1-5, with TRBD1 matching 12 bases. Sequencing was performed on PBMCs. The receptor was isolated from a woman in her thirties or forties in good health. CDR3 bases: TGTGCCAGCAGTTGGGACAGGGGGCCTCAGCCCCAGCATTTT. Translation: CASSWDRGPQPQHF.